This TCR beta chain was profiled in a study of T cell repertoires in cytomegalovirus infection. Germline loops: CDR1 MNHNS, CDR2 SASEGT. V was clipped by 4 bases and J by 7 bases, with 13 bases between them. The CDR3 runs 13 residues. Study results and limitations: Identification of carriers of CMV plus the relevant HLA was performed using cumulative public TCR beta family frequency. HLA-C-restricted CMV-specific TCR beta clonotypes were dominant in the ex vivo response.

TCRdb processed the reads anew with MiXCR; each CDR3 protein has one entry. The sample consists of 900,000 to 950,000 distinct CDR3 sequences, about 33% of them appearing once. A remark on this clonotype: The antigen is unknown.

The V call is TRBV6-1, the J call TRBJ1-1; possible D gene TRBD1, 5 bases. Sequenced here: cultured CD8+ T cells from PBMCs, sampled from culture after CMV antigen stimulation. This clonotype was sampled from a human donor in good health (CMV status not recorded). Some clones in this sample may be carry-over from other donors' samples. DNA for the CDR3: TGTGCCAGCAGTGGGGGCAGCCACTTTGAAGCTTTCTTT. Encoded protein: CASSGGSHFEAFF.